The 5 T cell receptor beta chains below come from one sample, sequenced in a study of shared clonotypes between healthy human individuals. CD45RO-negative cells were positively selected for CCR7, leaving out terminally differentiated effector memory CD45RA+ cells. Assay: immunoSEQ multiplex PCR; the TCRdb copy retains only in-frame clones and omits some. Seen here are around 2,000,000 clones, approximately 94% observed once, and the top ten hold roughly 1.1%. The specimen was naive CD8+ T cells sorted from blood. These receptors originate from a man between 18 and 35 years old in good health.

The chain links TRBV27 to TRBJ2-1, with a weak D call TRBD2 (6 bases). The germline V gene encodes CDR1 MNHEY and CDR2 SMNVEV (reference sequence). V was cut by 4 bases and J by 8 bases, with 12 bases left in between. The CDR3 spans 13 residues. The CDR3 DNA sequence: TGTGCCAGCAGTTCAACCACTAGCCATGAGCAGTTCTTC. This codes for CASSSTTSHEQFF.

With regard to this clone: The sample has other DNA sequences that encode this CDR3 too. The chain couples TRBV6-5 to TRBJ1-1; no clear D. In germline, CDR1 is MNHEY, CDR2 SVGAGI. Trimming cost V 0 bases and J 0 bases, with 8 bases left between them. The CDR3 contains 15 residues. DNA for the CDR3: TGTGCCAGCAGTTACTCGCCAGCCATGAACACTGAAGCTTTCTTT. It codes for CASSYSPAMNTEAFF.

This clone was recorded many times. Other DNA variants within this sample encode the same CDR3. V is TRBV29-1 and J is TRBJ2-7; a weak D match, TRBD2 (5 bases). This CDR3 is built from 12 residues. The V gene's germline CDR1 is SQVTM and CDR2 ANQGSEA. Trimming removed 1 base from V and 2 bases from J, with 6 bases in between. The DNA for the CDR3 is TGCAGCGTTGAAGCGGGAACCTACGAGCAGTACTTC. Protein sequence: CSVEAGTYEQYF.

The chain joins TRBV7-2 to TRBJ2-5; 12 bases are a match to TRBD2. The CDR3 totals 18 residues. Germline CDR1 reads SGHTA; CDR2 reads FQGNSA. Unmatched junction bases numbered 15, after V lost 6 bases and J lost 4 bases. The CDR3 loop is CASSYGLAGIMRGETQYF. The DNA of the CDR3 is TGTGCCAGCAGTTATGGACTAGCGGGGATTATGCGCGGAGAGACCCAGTACTTC.

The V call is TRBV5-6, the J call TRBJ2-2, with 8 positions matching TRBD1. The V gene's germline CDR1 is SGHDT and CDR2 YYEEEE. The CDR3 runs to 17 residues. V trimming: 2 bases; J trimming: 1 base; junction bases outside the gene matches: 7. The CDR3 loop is CASSLGTGLMNTGELFF. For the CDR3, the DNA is TGTGCCAGCAGCTTAGGGACAGGATTAATGAACACCGGGGAGCTGTTTTTT. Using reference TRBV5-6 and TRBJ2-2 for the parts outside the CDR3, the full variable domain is DAGVTQSPTHLIKTRGQQVTLRCSPKSGHDTVSWYQQALGQGPQFIFQYYEEEERQRGNFPDRFSGHQFPNYSSELNVNALLLGDSALYLCASSLGTGLMNTGELFFGEGSRLTVL.